A selection of T cell receptor beta chains follows, all from one sample in a study of human T cells and chemical hapten exposure. TCRdb passed the RACE reads through MiXCR, listing each CDR3 protein once. This table holds about 130,000 distinct CDR3 sequences, around 8.2% found once. Sequenced sample: whole blood. These receptors originate from a male donor in good health. Some clones in this sample may be carry-over from other donors' samples. CDR3s include the opening cysteine and the closing phenylalanine or tryptophan. The D gene is left open where the match is weak. Clone size, where shown, is once, few, many, or a class for clones that have expanded.

J,size,D,V,DNA,CDR3
TRBJ2-7,-,TRBD1,TRBV2,TGTGCCAGCAGTGATACCGGAGGGACAGGACAAAACTCCTACGAGCAGTACTTC,CASSDTGGTGQNSYEQYF
TRBJ2-7,few,TRBD2,TRBV10-3,TGTGCCATCAGTGGGGGGGGGGTCCACGAGCAGTACTTC,CAISGGGVHEQYF
TRBJ1-2,-,-,TRBV27,TGTGCCAGCAGTCCAAGGACCTCTGGCGGCTACACCTTC,CASSPRTSGGYTF
TRBJ1-5,-,-,TRBV27,TGTGCCAGCGGCGAGGGGGGGTATAGCAATCAGCCCCAGCATTTT,CASGEGGYSNQPQHF
TRBJ2-2,few,-,TRBV30,TGTGCCTGGAGTGTACTGGGTCCAGGCGCGGGGGAGCTGTTTTTT,CAWSVLGPGAGELFF
TRBJ2-1,many,TRBD2,TRBV9,TGTGCCAGCAGCAAAAGACTAGCGGGGAATGAGCAGTTCTTC,CASSKRLAGNEQFF
TRBJ2-1,-,TRBD1,TRBV5-1,TGCGCCAGCAGCTTGGGCCCGGGACAGGGGTCCTACAATGAGCAGTTCTTC,CASSLGPGQGSYNEQFF
TRBJ1-1,few,-,TRBV10-3,TGTGCCATCAGTGAGTCGGTCTCATCCCCGATAAACACTGAAGCTTTCTTT,CAISESVSSPINTEAFF
TRBJ2-7,many,-,TRBV21-1,TGTGCCAGCAGCACACGGACAGGGAACCACGAGCAGTACTTC,CASSTRTGNHEQYF
TRBJ2-4,-,-,TRBV6-4,TGTGCCAGCAGTGACTCCATCGGGACACCGGGTTGGGACATTCAGTACTTC,CASSDSIGTPGWDIQYF
TRBJ2-7,few,-,TRBV7-2,TGTGCCAGCAGCCCCAGATACGAGCAGTACTTC,CASSPRYEQYF
TRBJ1-2,many,-,TRBV4-1,TGCGCCAGCAGCCAAGTCGGGGGGGGTACGGGATATGGCTACACCTTC,CASSQVGGGTGYGYTF
TRBJ1-1,many,TRBD1,TRBV7-6,TGTGCCAGCAGCCCTGAAAGGGGGCGGCGAACTGAAGCTTTCTTT,CASSPERGRRTEAFF
TRBJ2-3,many,-,TRBV12-3/TRBV12-4,TGTGCCAGCAGTTTGGGGCCGAACACAGATACGCAGTATTTT,CASSLGPNTDTQYF
TRBJ1-2,-,TRBD1,TRBV20-1,TGCAGTGCTAGAGTAGGGACAGGTTCTGCCTATGGCTACACCTTC,CSARVGTGSAYGYTF
TRBJ2-3,few,TRBD2,TRBV5-1,TGCGCCAGCAGCTTGCTAGCGGGAGGGCCTTCGCTACCCGATACGCAGTATTTT,CASSLLAGGPSLPDTQYF
TRBJ2-1,-,TRBD2,TRBV5-5,TGTGCCAGCAGCTTGGGTGCTAGCGGGGATTACAATGAGCAGTTCTTC,CASSLGASGDYNEQFF
TRBJ1-1,-,-,TRBV5-4,TGTGCCAGCAGCGTATCCGGACAGATGAACACTGAAGCTTTCTTT,CASSVSGQMNTEAFF
TRBJ1-1,many,-,TRBV5-4,TGTGCCAGCAGCTTGGGAACAGTCGGTACTGAAGCTTTCTTT,CASSLGTVGTEAFF
TRBJ1-3,few,-,TRBV5-1,TGCGCCAGCAGCTTGGACAGGAGTCACTCTGGAAACACCATATATTTT,CASSLDRSHSGNTIYF
TRBJ1-3,-,-,TRBV4-3,TGCGCCAGCAGCCAAGATGTCCTGGTGGGAGGAAACACCATATATTTT,CASSQDVLVGGNTIYF
TRBJ2-5,-,-,TRBV11-2,TGTGCCAGCAAATTAGGGCGGGCCGAAGAGACCCAGTACTTC,CASKLGRAEETQYF
TRBJ2-7,few,TRBD1,TRBV10-3,TGTGCCATCAGTGGGGGGACAGACTACGAGCAGTACTTC,CAISGGTDYEQYF
TRBJ1-1,-,TRBD1,TRBV19,TGTGCCAGTAGTCTGGGACAGTGGGTAACTGAAGCTTTCTTT,CASSLGQWVTEAFF
TRBJ1-2,-,TRBD1,TRBV28,TGTGCCAGCAGTTTAGGGACAGCCAGTGGCTACACCTTC,CASSLGTASGYTF
TRBJ2-5,few,TRBD1,TRBV12-3/TRBV12-4,TGTGCCAGCAGTTCCGAACGACAGGGAGAAAAGACCCAGTACTTC,CASSSERQGEKTQYF
TRBJ1-2,many,-,TRBV27,TGTGCCAGCAGACGGACAAGTCAACGCTATGGCTACACCTTC,CASRRTSQRYGYTF
TRBJ2-3,few,-,TRBV20-1,TGCAGTGCTAGTAGGACAACTAGCACAGATACGCAGTATTTT,CSASRTTSTDTQYF
TRBJ2-5,many,-,TRBV4-3,TGCGCCAGCAGCCAAGATTCCCGTGGAGGCGAAGAGACCCAGTACTTC,CASSQDSRGGEETQYF
TRBJ2-7,few,-,TRBV14,TGTGCCAGCTCGCGACAGCCTGAGACCTACGAGCAGTACTTC,CASSRQPETYEQYF
TRBJ2-2,few,TRBD2,TRBV29-1,TGCAGCGTTGCGGGACTAGCGGGAGGGTTCGGGGAGCTGTTTTTT,CSVAGLAGGFGELFF
TRBJ2-3,-,-,TRBV2,TGTGCCAGCACCATAAGGGGGCTAGCGGATACGCAGTATTTT,CASTIRGLADTQYF
TRBJ2-5,few,-,TRBV12-3/TRBV12-4,TGTGCCAGCAGTCCCCCGGACAGACAAGAGACCCAGTACTTC,CASSPPDRQETQYF
TRBJ1-5,few,-,TRBV10-2,TGCGCCAGCAGTGACCCCCGATACCCTAGCAATCAGCCCCAGCATTTT,CASSDPRYPSNQPQHF
TRBJ1-1,few,-,TRBV13,TGTGCCAGCAGCGACGGACGGCTGAACACTGAAGCTTTCTTT,CASSDGRLNTEAFF
TRBJ2-1,many,TRBD1,TRBV12-3/TRBV12-4,TGTGCCAGCAGTCCTCGGACAGGAGAAGAGCAGTTCTTC,CASSPRTGEEQFF
TRBJ2-5,-,TRBD2,TRBV19,TGTGCCAGTAGTATAGGCCCTAGCGGGGCGGAGACCCAGTACTTC,CASSIGPSGAETQYF
TRBJ1-2,many,TRBD1,TRBV20-1,TGCAGTGCTAGAGATGGGGACAGCTATGGCTACACCTTC,CSARDGDSYGYTF
TRBJ2-1,few,TRBD2,TRBV6-6,TGTGCCAGCAGTTACTCAGAAGCGGGGGGGGAATATGAGCAGTTCTTC,CASSYSEAGGEYEQFF
TRBJ2-1,-,TRBD2,TRBV24-1,TGTGCCACCAGTGACCGCGGGACTAGCGGGAGGGGTAGCTATGAGCAGTTCTTC,CATSDRGTSGRGSYEQFF